This TCR beta chain was recorded in a study of early T cells in non-severe SARS-CoV-2 infection. At the level of the study: Sequencing input comprised bulk RNA from unsorted whole blood; chain pairing was not available.

Trimming cost V 0 bases and J 7 bases; bases outside gene matches: 12. This CDR3 contains 17 residues. Germline V gives CDR1 MNHEY, CDR2 SVGEGT. Study-level results: Anti-spike CD8 specificities were favored by VDJdb matching, whose results missed private and CD4 specificities.

As regards this clonotype: The antigen remains unidentified.

As part of library construction, unique molecular identifiers were attached to individual cDNA molecules. TCRdb fed the 5' RACE reads into MiXCR, producing one record per CDR3 protein. The sample has around 80,000 distinct CDR3 sequences, roughly 13% seen once. This sequence was found in an adult who was a healthcare worker with PCR-confirmed SARS-CoV-2 infection or an uninfected control (not recorded which). Sequenced: whole blood. The rearrangement links TRBV6-2 or TRBV6-3 to TRBJ1-5, with TRBD1 identical over 7 bases. The CDR3 reads CASSYSFTDRTGQPQHF. Written as DNA, the CDR3 is TGTGCCAGCAGTTACTCTTTCACCGACAGGACAGGACAGCCCCAGCATTTT.